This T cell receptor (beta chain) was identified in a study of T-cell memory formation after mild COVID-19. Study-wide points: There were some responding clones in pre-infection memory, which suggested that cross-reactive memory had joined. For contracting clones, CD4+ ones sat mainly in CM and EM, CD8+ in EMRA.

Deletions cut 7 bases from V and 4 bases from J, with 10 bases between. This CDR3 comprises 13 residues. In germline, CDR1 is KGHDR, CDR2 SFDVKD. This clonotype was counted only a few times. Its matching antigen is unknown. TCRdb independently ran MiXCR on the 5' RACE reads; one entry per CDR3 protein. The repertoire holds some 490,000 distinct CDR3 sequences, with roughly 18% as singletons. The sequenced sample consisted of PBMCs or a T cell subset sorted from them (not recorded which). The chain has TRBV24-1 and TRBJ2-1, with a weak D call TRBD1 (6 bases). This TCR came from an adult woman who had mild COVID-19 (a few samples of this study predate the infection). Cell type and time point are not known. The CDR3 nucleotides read TGTGCCACCAGCCGGACAGCTTACAATGAGCAGTTCTTC. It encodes CATSRTAYNEQFF.